This TCR beta chain was obtained from a study of human T cells and chemical hapten exposure. Study-wide background: 2% DPC applied to a roughly 2 cm by roughly 2 cm arm area sensitized donors. Diphenylcyclopropenone was administered weekly to the scalp of patients throughout the approximately 24-week study. Findings and limits, study-wide: There was no change with DPC sensitization in TCRs above 1 in 1000 frequency.

The sample holds many counts of this clonotype. Its antigen remains unknown. The CDR3 consists of 15 residues. The germline V gene has CDR1 LGHDT and CDR2 YNNKEL (reference sequence). J lost 6 bases, V lost 2 bases, and 6 bases had no gene match. Unique molecular identifiers were linked by the library to individual cDNA molecules. TCRdb analysed the RACE reads with MiXCR anew, one entry per CDR3 protein. The repertoire holds 42,000 or so distinct CDR3 sequences, with about 9.8% as singletons. Time point meaning: patch test 2, 6 weeks after DPC sensitization. Treatment of the sample: therapeutic diphenylcyclopropenone sensitization with weekly scalp DPC.

Sequenced material: whole blood, taken in connection with sensitization to the hapten diphenylcyclopropenone (DPC). This receptor was taken from a woman between 40 and 55 years old with alopecia areata. Some clones in this sample may be carry-over from other donors' samples. This chain joins TRBV3-1 and TRBJ1-3; 8 nucleotides agree with TRBD1. In nucleotides, the CDR3 is TGTGCCAGCAGCCAAACGGACAGGGCAGCAAACACCATATATTTT. This sequence encodes CASSQTDRAANTIYF. The whole variable domain, remainder taken from reference TRBV3-1 and TRBJ1-3, is DTAVSQTPKYLVTQMGNDKSIKCEQNLGHDTMYWYKQDSKKFLKIMFSYNNKELIINETVPNRFSPKSPDKAHLNLHINSLELGDSAVYFCASSQTDRAANTIYFGEGSWLTVV.